Each of the 16 T cell receptor beta chains below was sequenced from the same sample in a study of T cells in tumors after PD-1 blockade. Produced via immunoSEQ multiplex PCR; TCRdb's table is partial and in-frame only. The sample holds approximately 50,000 clones, 65% to 85% seen once. Sequences were derived from PBMCs, sampled before anti-PD-1 therapy. The receptor set was obtained from a human donor with advanced basal cell or squamous cell carcinoma (not recorded which).

The V and J genes are TRBV6-5 and TRBJ2-7; the D gene is possibly TRBD1 (6 bases). The V gene lost 5 bases and the J gene lost 3 bases, with 14 bases spanning the gap. The CDR3 is made up of 14 amino acids. Germline V lookup: CDR1 MNHEY, CDR2 SVGAGI. The CDR3 bases are TGTGCCAGCAGTCTCCCGGGACACAACTACGAGCAGTACTTC. Translation gives CASSLPGHNYEQYF.

V and J are TRBV2 and TRBJ2-7; D ambiguous. The ends were cut back, 3 bases at V and 2 bases at J, with 8 bases in the middle. Per the germline V gene, CDR1 is SNHLY and CDR2 is FYNNEI. This CDR3 has 13 amino acids. The CDR3 nucleotides read TGTGCCAGCAGTGATTCCGGCCCCTACGAGCAGTACTTC. Translation gives CASSDSGPYEQYF.

The chain's CDR3 is CASSLGSEAFF. In DNA, the CDR3 is TGTGCCAGCAGCTTAGGCAGTGAAGCTTTCTTT. This rearrangement joins TRBV7-9 to TRBJ1-1, with unresolved D. From germline, CDR1 is SEHNR and CDR2 FQNEAQ (reference sequence). Trimming took 1 base from V and 7 from J, leaving 4 bases between them. This CDR3 contains 11 residues.

The rearrangement uses TRBV3-1 (or the pseudogene TRBV3-2) and TRBJ2-1, with D possibly matching TRBD2 (6 bases). V lost 1 base and J lost 12, with 22 bases in between. The CDR3 extends over 16 amino acids. Looked up from germline, CDR1 is LGHDT and CDR2 is YNNKEL (reference sequence). CDR3 nucleotide sequence: TGTGCCAGCAGCCAAGTCCGGCGACTGGCGGAGGGTGGGCAGTTCTTC. It encodes CASSQVRRLAEGGQFF.

The V call is TRBV7-9, the J call TRBJ2-5, with 7 bases matching TRBD2. This CDR3 region has 15 residues. Germline CDR1 and CDR2: SEHNR and FQNEAQ (reference sequence). Unmatched junction bases numbered 8, after V lost 5 bases and J lost 2 bases. CDR3 sequence (DNA): TGTGCCAGCAGCCTCGGGACTAACACACAAGAGACCCAGTACTTC. Amino acid sequence: CASSLGTNTQETQYF.

In DNA, the CDR3 is TGTGCCAGCAGGGTCCTCGGCTATGGCTACACCTTC. Encoded protein: CASRVLGYGYTF. The V and J genes are TRBV28 and TRBJ1-2; D call uncertain. From germline, CDR1 is MDHEN and CDR2 SYDVKM. V was shortened by 6 bases and J by 4 bases, with 9 bases between the two germline ends. This CDR3 spans 12 amino acids.

The chain uses TRBV29-1 and TRBJ2-1; the match to TRBD2 covers 13 bases. Trimming removed 7 bases from V and 6 bases from J; junction bases left unmatched: 18. This CDR3 comprises 18 residues. The germline V gene encodes CDR1 SQVTM and CDR2 ANQGSEA. CDR3 protein: CSAKDAGTSGKRANEQFF. The CDR3 DNA reads TGCAGCGCCAAGGACGCCGGGACTAGCGGGAAAAGGGCCAATGAGCAGTTCTTC.

In its sample, this clone was seen once. The chain recombines TRBV25-1 with TRBJ1-1, with D perhaps matching TRBD1 (6 bases). The CDR3 is 16 amino acids. CDR1 is MGHDK, CDR2 SYGVNS, per germline. The V gene lost 3 bases and the J gene lost 5 bases, with 19 bases spanning the gap. CDR3 region: CASSDSRGGGWTEAFF. Here the CDR3 DNA reads TGTGCCAGCAGTGACTCAAGGGGAGGGGGTTGGACTGAAGCTTTCTTT.

The chain has TRBV9 and TRBJ1-6; D may be TRBD1 (6 bases). Germline CDR1 reads SGDLS; CDR2 reads YYNGEE. This CDR3 region has 14 residues. Trimming shortened V by 3 bases and J by 7 bases, and 11 bases separated the two germline ends. DNA for the CDR3: TGTGCCAGCAGCGACGGACAGAGAAATTCACCCCTCCACTTT. It codes for CASSDGQRNSPLHF.

This clone rates as medium-sized. The rearrangement uses TRBV6-5 and TRBJ1-2; TRBD1 is a possible D gene (5 bases). The V end lost 10 bases, the J end lost 6 bases, and 15 bases lay between the germline ends. CDR1 is MNHEY and CDR2 is SVGAGI in the germline V gene. The CDR3 runs 12 residues. The DNA of the CDR3 is TGTGCCACTCGGGACCGCACAAATGGCTACACCTTC. This codes for CATRDRTNGYTF.

This chain links TRBV28 with TRBJ2-2; D might be TRBD2 (7 bases). V shed 3 bases and J shed 4 bases, with 9 bases lying between them. The CDR3 has 14 amino acids. CDR1 is MDHEN and CDR2 is SYDVKM in the germline V gene. Here the CDR3 reads CASSFGGLTGELFF. CDR3 in DNA: TGTGCCAGCAGTTTCGGGGGGCTCACCGGGGAGCTGTTTTTT.

V is TRBV24-1 and J is TRBJ1-5; D gene unclear. Germline CDR1 and CDR2: KGHDR and SFDVKD. This CDR3 contains 12 residues. V was trimmed by 1 base and J by 9 bases, leaving 6 bases between them. In DNA form, the CDR3 reads TGTGCCACCAGTGATTTTTCGGGGCCCCAGCATTTT. Translation gives CATSDFSGPQHF.

V is TRBV27 and J is TRBJ1-2, with 9 bases that match TRBD1. The J segment lost 6 bases and the V segment lost 5 bases, leaving 7 bases of the junction unmatched. Germline V gene lookup returns CDR1 MNHEY and CDR2 SMNVEV (reference sequence). The CDR3 has 14 amino acids. CDR3 bases: TGTGCCAGCAGTCAAAGACAGGGGGTAGATGGCTACACCTTC. Its protein product is CASSQRQGVDGYTF.

The V and J genes are TRBV28 and TRBJ2-5; TRBD1 agrees at 9 bases. J gave up 0 bases and V 10 bases, and 9 bases lay outside the gene matches. Germline V CDR1 and CDR2: MDHEN, SYDVKM. The CDR3 contains 15 residues. This CDR3 reads CATRPGQGYQETQYF. CDR3 nucleotides: TGTGCCACCCGTCCGGGACAGGGCTACCAAGAGACCCAGTACTTC.

In DNA, the CDR3 is TGTGCCAGCAGCTTAGCGAGGGTTTACGAGCAGTACTTC. Translated, it gives CASSLARVYEQYF. V usage is TRBV7-8 and J usage is TRBJ2-7, with D tentatively TRBD2 (5 bases). The germline V gene has CDR1 SGHVS and CDR2 FQNEAQ. The ends were cut back, 0 bases at V and 4 bases at J, with 7 bases in the middle. There are 13 residues in the CDR3.

J is TRBJ2-5 and V is TRBV20-1, with 7 bases matching TRBD2. Per germline, CDR1 DFQATT and CDR2 SNEGSKA (reference sequence). J gave up 4 bases and V 3 bases, and 8 bases lay outside the gene matches. The CDR3 totals 14 residues. As DNA, the CDR3 is TGCAGTGCTAGTGAACTAGCGTTTGGAGAGACCCAGTACTTC. This gives the protein CSASELAFGETQYF.